The next 31 T cell receptor beta chains were all read from a single sample in a study of breast tumors, draining lymph nodes, adjacent tissues. TCRdb re-called the multiplex PCR reads through MiXCR, storing one row per CDR3 protein. This table holds under 350,000 distinct CDR3 sequences, roughly 30% found once. Breast cancer patients provided tissue from their axillary draining lymph nodes. Sequences were obtained from axillary lymph node tissue. Receptors were obtained from a female donor with breast cancer. Some clones in this sample may be carry-over from other donors' samples.

This clonotype was observed many times. The chain combines TRBV20-1 with TRBJ2-2; D remains unclear. With 1 base removed from V and 0 bases from J, the gap between germline ends came to 15 bases. Germline values: CDR1 DFQATT, CDR2 SNEGSKA (reference sequence). The CDR3 has 17 residues. CDR3 coding DNA: TGCAGTGCTAGAGGTAGCTATTTAGGCGCGAACACCGGGGAGCTGTTTTTT. Its protein is CSARGSYLGANTGELFF.

This clonotype was seen many times. The V gene is TRBV4-2, the J gene TRBJ2-6; D may be TRBD1 (5 bases). Germline V lookup: CDR1 LGHNA, CDR2 YNFKEQ. V was trimmed by 4 bases and J by 0 bases, leaving 10 bases between them. This CDR3 region has 16 residues. Here the CDR3 DNA reads TGTGCCAGCAGCCCGCCAGGGCGCTCTGGGGCCAACGTCCTGACTTTC. Its protein is CASSPPGRSGANVLTF.

This clonotype was seen once. The CDR3 sequence is CASKGQRDTEAFF. For the CDR3, the DNA is TGTGCCAGCAAGGGACAGAGGGACACTGAAGCTTTCTTT. The chain combines TRBV2 with TRBJ1-1, with TRBD1 identical over 7 bases. V gave up 7 bases and J gave up 3 bases; unmatched junction bases: 5. Germline lookup yields CDR1 SNHLY and CDR2 FYNNEI. The CDR3 runs to 13 residues.

This clonotype occurred many times. The chain combines TRBV20-1 with TRBJ1-5, with D unresolved. Germline loops: CDR1 DFQATT, CDR2 SNEGSKA (reference sequence). V dropped 6 bases and J dropped 0 bases, with 12 bases sitting between them. CDR3 length equals 14 residues. The CDR3 here is CSAIVSNSNQPQHF. For the CDR3, the DNA is TGCAGTGCAATAGTCAGCAATAGCAATCAGCCCCAGCATTTT.

As DNA, the CDR3 is TGTGCCAGCAGCCTCCGGGCAGGGGGCATCCATGAGCAGTTCTTC. As protein: CASSLRAGGIHEQFF. This rearrangement joins TRBV11-3 to TRBJ2-1; 8 bases are shared with TRBD1. This CDR3 is 15 amino acids long. Trimming at V came to 5 bases and at J to 8 bases, leaving 11 bases not matched to a gene. Germline CDR1 reads SGHNT; CDR2 reads YENEEA.

CDR3 in amino acids: CASSQDPLSTGLHEQYF. DNA for the CDR3: TGTGCCAGCAGCCAAGATCCCCTCTCTACAGGGTTACACGAGCAGTACTTC. The chain joins TRBV4-2 to TRBJ2-7; D may be TRBD1 (6 bases). Germline CDR1 reads LGHNA; CDR2 reads YNFKEQ. Deletions cut 0 bases from V and 5 bases from J, with 20 bases between. The CDR3 has 17 amino acids.

A remark on this clonotype: A much larger clone lies one base from this, so it may be a read error. CDR3 region: CASSRRASFYEQYF. The CDR3 DNA is TGTGCCAGCAGCCGCAGGGCTAGTTTCTACGAGCAGTACTTC. The chain has TRBV7-8 and TRBJ2-7; tentative D call: TRBD1 (5 bases). Trimming shortened V by 5 bases and J by 3 bases, and 14 bases separated the two germline ends. The CDR3 is made up of 14 amino acids. CDR1 is SGHVS, CDR2 FQNEAQ, per germline. The whole variable domain, filled in from reference TRBV7-8 and TRBJ2-7, reads GAGVSQSPRYKVAKRGQDVALRCDPISGHVSLFWYQQALGQGPEFLTYFQNEAQLDKSGLPSDRFFAERPEGSVSTLKIQRTQQEDSAVYLCASSRRASFYEQYFGPGTRLTVT.

Points on this clonotype: Possible read error: a much larger clone is one base away. The V call is TRBV10-1, the J call TRBJ2-7; 9 nucleotides agree with TRBD1. The length of the CDR3 is 14 residues. Germline V gives CDR1 WNHNN, CDR2 SYGVQD (reference sequence). V shed 7 bases and J 6 bases; nucleotides not matched to a gene: 10. The DNA of the CDR3 is TGCGCCAGCACCCCGACAGGGGGTAGGGGCGAGCAGTACTTC. The encoded protein is CASTPTGGRGEQYF.

The CDR3 sequence: CSARGTGIGNTIYF. The CDR3 nucleotides are TGCAGTGCTAGAGGGACAGGGATTGGAAACACCATATATTTT. V gene TRBV20-1 combines with J gene TRBJ1-3, with 8 bases that match TRBD1. The CDR3 totals 14 residues. Trimming took 1 base from V and 3 from J; bases not matched to a gene: 2. Looked up from germline, CDR1 is DFQATT and CDR2 is SNEGSKA (reference sequence).

The table lists this clonotype with many counts. This rearrangement joins TRBV19 to TRBJ1-6; D remains unclear. CDR3 length: 13 amino acids. The germline V gene encodes CDR1 LNHDA and CDR2 SQIVND (reference sequence). Trimming shortened V by 4 bases and J by 10 bases, and 11 bases separated the two germline ends. CDR3 loop: CASSNSRQSPLHF. Here the CDR3 DNA reads TGTGCCAGTAGTAACTCCCGGCAGTCACCCCTCCACTTT.

In this sample, this clonotype turned up many times. The chain recombines TRBV20-1 with TRBJ1-6; D perhaps matches TRBD1 (6 bases). V was pared by 4 bases and J by 11 bases, with 30 bases between. Per the germline V gene, CDR1 is DFQATT and CDR2 is SNEGSKA (reference sequence). The CDR3 contains 18 residues. The CDR3 protein is CSANNRAGRGQRHPPLHF. The CDR3 DNA sequence: TGCAGTGCTAATAACAGGGCGGGTCGGGGTCAACGGCATCCACCCCTCCACTTT.

This clonotype showed up many times. The gene calls are TRBV20-1 and TRBJ2-1; TRBD2 matches at 16 bases. The V gene's germline CDR1 is DFQATT and CDR2 SNEGSKA (reference sequence). Unmatched junction bases numbered 11, after V lost 0 bases and J lost 12 bases. The CDR3 is 17 amino acids. The CDR3: CSARDYGTSGRAWGQFF. For the CDR3, the DNA is TGCAGTGCTAGAGATTACGGGACTAGCGGGAGGGCCTGGGGGCAGTTCTTC.

J is TRBJ1-1 and V is TRBV20-1; the D gene is possibly TRBD1 (6 bases). The V end lost 4 bases, the J end lost 11 bases, and 23 bases lay between the germline ends. The CDR3 covers 14 residues. Germline loops: CDR1 DFQATT, CDR2 SNEGSKA (reference sequence). The CDR3 sequence: CSAKIYSTDRRAFF. Here the CDR3 DNA reads TGCAGTGCTAAAATATACTCCACCGACAGGCGGGCTTTCTTT.

The gene calls are TRBV6-5 and TRBJ2-3; D uncertain. The CDR3 has 13 residues. Trimming removed 5 bases from V and 4 bases from J, with 10 bases in between. Germline CDR1 MNHEY, CDR2 SVGAGI. The CDR3, as DNA: TGTGCCAGCAGTCATCGACTCGCAGATACGCAGTATTTT. This translates into CASSHRLADTQYF.

The chain recombines TRBV9 with TRBJ2-5; D may be TRBD1 or TRBD2 (5 bases each). The CDR3 has 13 amino acids. Germline lookup yields CDR1 SGDLS and CDR2 YYNGEE. V was pared by 3 bases and J by 5 bases, with 11 bases between. DNA of the CDR3: TGTGCCAGCAGCGGGGGACCGTTGGAGACCCAGTACTTC. It translates to CASSGGPLETQYF.

Turning to this clonotype: A much larger clone differs from this one at a single base, so this may be a read error. This chain links TRBV6-6 with TRBJ2-3; possible D gene TRBD1, 6 bases. CDR1 and CDR2 from the germline V gene are MNHNY and SVGAGI (reference sequence). The CDR3 has 14 amino acids. The ends were cut back, 5 bases at V and 4 bases at J, with 13 bases in the middle. CDR3 nucleotides: TGTGCCAGCAGTCACCGACCAGGGGCAGATACGCAGTATTTT. The encoded protein is CASSHRPGADTQYF.

This chain links TRBV5-4 with TRBJ2-3; D may be TRBD1 (5 bases). Germline V gene data show CDR1 as SGHNT and CDR2 as YYREEE (reference sequence). This CDR3 region has 15 residues. V was shortened by 0 bases and J by 2 bases, with 10 bases between the two germline ends. CDR3 bases: TGTGCCAGCAGCTTGGGACAGTCCTCCACAGATACGCAGTATTTT. Residues: CASSLGQSSTDTQYF.

The V call is TRBV6-1, the J call TRBJ1-5, with D hard to call. From germline, CDR1 is MNHNS and CDR2 SASEGT. The CDR3 runs 15 residues. Between the trimmed V and J ends, which lost 4 bases and 2 bases, there was a span of 12 bases. For the CDR3, the DNA is TGTGCCAGCAGTGTTCTATGGGGTTGCAATCAGCCCCAGCATTTT. Its protein product is CASSVLWGCNQPQHF.

In this sample, this clonotype turned up many times. The V call is TRBV20-1, the J call TRBJ2-7, with 7 bases identical to TRBD2. Germline CDR1 reads DFQATT; CDR2 reads SNEGSKA (reference sequence). CDR3 size: 16 residues. V was pared by 3 bases and J by 3 bases, with 14 bases of the junction left unmatched. The CDR3 DNA reads TGCAGTGCTAGCGTAGCTCGCGGGAGTAGCTTCTACGAGCAGTACTTC. Translated, it gives CSASVARGSSFYEQYF.

This clonotype was counted many times. The chain combines TRBV10-3 with TRBJ2-1, with 8 positions matching TRBD2. V dropped 7 bases and J dropped 7; count of bases not matched to a gene: 9. The CDR3 sequence is 14 residues long. Germline V CDR1 and CDR2: ENHRY, SYGVKD. In DNA form, the CDR3 reads TGTGCCATCACCAAAGCGGGAGAAGGGAATGAGCAGTTCTTC. It is translated as CAITKAGEGNEQFF.

This clonotype was found many times. This chain uses TRBV7-2 with TRBJ2-1, with TRBD2 as a possible D gene (5 bases). The CDR3 loop spans 15 amino acids. The germline gives CDR1 SGHTA, CDR2 FQGNSA. The V end was cut by 1 base, the J end by 2 bases, with 9 bases between. The DNA for the CDR3 is TGTGCCAGCAGCTTAGAACTGGGAGCCTACAATGAGCAGTTCTTC. Translated: CASSLELGAYNEQFF.

This clonotype appeared many times. The chain employs TRBV4-1 and TRBJ2-5; D ambiguous. This CDR3 spans 14 amino acids. The V gene lost 1 base and the J gene lost 5 bases, with 11 bases spanning the gap. CDR1 and CDR2 (germline): MGHRA, YSYEKL. CDR3 coding DNA: TGCGCCAGCAGCCAAGGCCGGTGGTTGGAGACCCAGTACTTC. Translation gives CASSQGRWLETQYF.

A single count supports this clonotype. At one end the junction does not follow the germline gene, possibly because of a read error. The V and J genes are TRBV28 and TRBJ1-5; possibly TRBD1 for D (6 bases). The CDR3 loop spans 12 amino acids. Germline V gene sequence: CDR1 MDHEN, CDR2 SYDVKM. CDR3 DNA: TGTGCCACTACAGGGAACAATGAGCCCCAGCATTTT. Protein product: CATTGNNEPQHF.

With respect to this clonotype: Possible read error: a much larger clone is one base away. This sequence joins TRBV5-4 and TRBJ2-1; perhaps TRBD1 as D (6 bases). Germline lookup yields CDR1 SGHNT and CDR2 YYREEE (reference sequence). The CDR3 runs 13 residues. CDR3 residues: CASSLTGRNEQLF. In DNA, the CDR3 is TGTGCCAGCAGCTTAACAGGGCGGAATGAGCAGCTCTTC.

This clonotype has ten or more counts. The CDR3 DNA reads TGTGCCAGCACCGTACAGGGGGCTAGAAACACCATATATTTT. It is translated as CASTVQGARNTIYF. The chain uses TRBV12-3 or TRBV12-4 and TRBJ1-3; 9 nucleotides match TRBD1. The trim removed 7 bases at V and 5 bases at J, leaving 6 bases unmatched. There are 14 residues in the CDR3.

Worth noting for this clonotype: Relative to the germline gene, one junction end is altered; a read error may explain this. V is TRBV20-1 and J is TRBJ1-5; D not certain. The CDR3 is 10 amino acids. Germline CDR1 reads DFQATT; CDR2 reads SNEGSKA (reference sequence). CDR3 residues: CSASDQPQHF. The DNA of the CDR3 is TGCAGTGCTAGCGATCAGCCCCAGCATTTT.

About this clonotype itself: A single base separates this from a much larger clone, so it may be a read error. Since the CDR3 does not end with the conserved phenylalanine or tryptophan, this likely comes from a read error. This chain joins TRBV7-9 and TRBJ2-7, with 10 nucleotides matching TRBD2. V trimming: 5 bases; J trimming: 7 bases; junction bases outside the gene matches: 8. Germline V CDR1 and CDR2: SEHNR, FQNEAQ (reference sequence). The CDR3 length is 14 residues. The CDR3 sequence is CASSLGLAVGEQYL. CDR3 nucleotides: TGTGCCAGCAGCCTCGGACTAGCGGTAGGGGAGCAGTACCTC.

This clonotype was seen ten or more times. This sequence joins TRBV7-9 and TRBJ1-6, with D possibly being TRBD1 (6 bases). The germline V and J ends were trimmed by 4 bases and 1 base, with 17 bases remaining between them. In germline, CDR1 is SEHNR, CDR2 FQNEAQ (reference sequence). The CDR3 extends over 18 amino acids. The CDR3 DNA reads TGTGCCAGCAGCTCGGATCTCATCCAGGGGTCCTATAATTCACCCCTCCACTTT. This codes for CASSSDLIQGSYNSPLHF.

This clonotype was detected ten times or more. The chain recombines TRBV7-9 with TRBJ2-1, with TRBD2 as a possible D gene (6 bases). Trimming took 5 bases from V and 6 from J, leaving 11 bases between them. This CDR3 comprises 13 residues. Germline V CDR1 and CDR2: SEHNR, FQNEAQ (reference sequence). In DNA, the CDR3 is TGTGCCAGCAGCCCAGCTAGCGCCAATGAGCAGTTCTTC. Protein: CASSPASANEQFF. Based on the CDR3 plus reference TRBV7-9 and TRBJ2-1, the full variable domain is DTGVSQNPRHKITKRGQNVTFRCDPISEHNRLYWYRQTLGQGPEFLTYFQNEAQLEKSRLLSDRFSAERPKGSFSTLEIQRTEQGDSAMYLCASSPASANEQFFGPGTRLTVL.

The rearrangement uses TRBV27 and TRBJ2-7; the D gene is possibly TRBD1 (5 bases). Per the germline V gene, CDR1 is MNHEY and CDR2 is SMNVEV (reference sequence). The CDR3 consists of 15 residues. Trimming cost V 5 bases and J 3 bases, with 17 bases left between them. For the CDR3, the DNA is TGTGCCAGCAGTCCCCAGGGTGCACCCTACTACGAGCAGTACTTC. Translated: CASSPQGAPYYEQYF.

A remark on this clonotype: Since a much larger clone is just one base distant, this may be a read error. The CDR3 DNA reads TGTGCCAGCAGCTCGACAGGGGGAAGGAATGAAGAACTGTTTTTT. The encoded protein is CASSSTGGRNEELFF. The rearrangement uses TRBV5-4 and TRBJ1-4; TRBD1 matches 9 bases. CDR3 length equals 15 residues. CDR1 and CDR2 (germline): SGHNT, YYREEE (reference sequence).